The rows below give T cell receptor beta chains drawn from one sample of a study of T cell responses to AZD1222 COVID-19 vaccine. The data were produced by immunoSEQ multiplex PCR, yet TCRdb's version contains in-frame clones alone and is incomplete. Of about 84,000 clones detected, about 85% appear once; the ten largest clones hold approximately 1.6%. Sequences were derived from peripheral blood, sampled on day 0 of AZD1222 vaccination. The receptors were sampled from an adult in good health. CDR3s include the opening cysteine and the closing phenylalanine or tryptophan. Each record gives: CDR3 protein, CDR3 DNA, clone size, J gene, D gene, V gene, CDR3 length. D genes are given only for firm matches. Clone sizes are given selectively: once, few, many, or a class where the clone is expanded.

CDR3: CASSKAPGTKETQYF
DNA: TGTGCCAGCAGCAAAGCCCCAGGCACCAAAGAGACCCAGTACTTC
size: .
J: TRBJ2-5
D: .
V: TRBV21-1
length: 15

CDR3: CASNSVDTAYGYTF
DNA: TGTGCCAGTAATTCCGTGGACACCGCCTATGGCTACACCTTC
size: .
J: TRBJ1-2
D: .
V: TRBV19
length: 14

CDR3: CATGTGGLDTQYF
DNA: TGTGCCACAGGAACGGGAGGTCTGGATACGCAGTATTTT
size: .
J: TRBJ2-3
D: TRBD2
V: TRBV6-4
length: 13

CDR3: CASSPLGQPGTEAFF
DNA: TGTGCCAGCTCACCCCTCGGACAGCCAGGGACTGAAGCTTTCTTT
size: once
J: TRBJ1-1
D: .
V: TRBV18
length: 15

CDR3: CASTLERTQYF
DNA: TGTGCCAGCACTCTAGAAAGGACGCAGTATTTT
size: once
J: TRBJ2-3
D: .
V: TRBV2
length: 11

CDR3: CATSRDLANYGYTF
DNA: TGTGCCACCAGCAGAGATCTAGCTAACTATGGCTACACCTTC
size: .
J: TRBJ1-2
D: .
V: TRBV15
length: 14

CDR3: CASTLADSYNEQFF
DNA: TGTGCCAGCACCCTAGCCGACTCCTACAATGAGCAGTTCTTC
size: .
J: TRBJ2-1
D: .
V: TRBV28
length: 14

CDR3: CASSQHTGNTIYF
DNA: TGTGCCAGCAGCCAACATACTGGAAACACCATATATTTT
size: .
J: TRBJ1-3
D: .
V: TRBV12-3/TRBV12-4
length: 13

CDR3: CSVEIAMNTEAFF
DNA: TGCAGCGTTGAAATAGCCATGAACACTGAAGCTTTCTTT
size: .
J: TRBJ1-1
D: .
V: TRBV29-1
length: 13

CDR3: CASSPQGLAGGTDTQYF
DNA: TGTGCCAGCAGCCCCCAAGGACTAGCGGGAGGCACAGATACGCAGTATTTT
size: once
J: TRBJ2-3
D: TRBD2
V: TRBV7-2
length: 17

CDR3: CASTQQGSGGYTF
DNA: TGTGCCAGCACCCAGCAGGGGAGCGGGGGCTACACCTTC
size: .
J: TRBJ1-2
D: .
V: TRBV7-8
length: 13

CDR3: CASSPDPSNEQYF
DNA: TGTGCCAGCTCACCAGACCCCTCCAACGAGCAGTACTTC
size: .
J: TRBJ2-7
D: .
V: TRBV18
length: 13

CDR3: CASRRQGAYEQYF
DNA: TGTGCCAGCAGGAGACAGGGGGCCTACGAGCAGTACTTC
size: .
J: TRBJ2-7
D: TRBD1
V: TRBV12-3/TRBV12-4
length: 13

CDR3: CASSPRGTAFRNTEAFF
DNA: TGTGCCAGCAGCCCCCGGGGGACAGCCTTCAGGAACACTGAAGCTTTCTTT
size: .
J: TRBJ1-1
D: TRBD1
V: TRBV9
length: 17

CDR3: CASSSGQGRSEQFF
DNA: TGTGCCAGCAGCTCCGGACAGGGCAGGAGTGAGCAGTTCTTC
size: .
J: TRBJ2-1
D: TRBD1
V: TRBV7-3
length: 14

CDR3: CASRPGQGYTEAFF
DNA: TGTGCCAGCAGGCCGGGACAGGGGTACACTGAAGCTTTCTTT
size: .
J: TRBJ1-1
D: TRBD1
V: TRBV27
length: 14

CDR3: CASSPRVGGELFF
DNA: TGTGCCAGCTCACCACGAGTTGGCGGGGAGCTGTTTTTT
size: .
J: TRBJ2-2
D: .
V: TRBV18
length: 13

CDR3: CASSEVTLGARQFF
DNA: TGTGCCAGCAGTGAAGTCACCCTAGGCGCACGGCAGTTCTTC
size: .
J: TRBJ2-1
D: .
V: TRBV6-1
length: 14

CDR3: CASSPGTGVSGAFF
DNA: TGTGCCAGCAGTCCGGGGACAGGGGTTTCAGGAGCTTTCTTT
size: .
J: TRBJ1-1
D: TRBD1
V: TRBV7-2
length: 14

CDR3: CSVMTVSNYGYTF
DNA: TGCAGCGTGATGACAGTTTCTAACTATGGCTACACCTTC
size: once
J: TRBJ1-2
D: .
V: TRBV29-1
length: 13

CDR3: CATSDNRGYTF
DNA: TGTGCCACCAGTGATAACAGAGGCTACACCTTC
size: .
J: TRBJ1-2
D: .
V: TRBV24-1
length: 11

CDR3: CASSRGVSNYGYTF
DNA: TGCGCCAGCAGCCGAGGGGTGTCCAACTATGGCTACACCTTC
size: .
J: TRBJ1-2
D: .
V: TRBV5-1
length: 14

CDR3: CASSLMGLRVSYNEQFF
DNA: TGTGCCAGCAGCTTAATGGGGCTTCGGGTCTCCTACAATGAGCAGTTCTTC
size: .
J: TRBJ2-1
D: .
V: TRBV7-2
length: 17

CDR3: CASSLDWTSGSSYNEQFF
DNA: TGTGCCAGCAGCTTAGATTGGACTAGCGGGAGCTCCTACAATGAGCAGTTCTTC
size: .
J: TRBJ2-1
D: TRBD2
V: TRBV7-9
length: 18

CDR3: CASSLRKGINQPQHF
DNA: TGTGCCAGCAGCTTAAGGAAAGGCATCAATCAGCCCCAGCATTTT
size: .
J: TRBJ1-5
D: .
V: TRBV7-2
length: 15

CDR3: CAWSSGDGYTF
DNA: TGTGCCTGGAGTTCTGGAGATGGCTACACCTTC
size: once
J: TRBJ1-2
D: .
V: TRBV30
length: 11

CDR3: CASSLTSNADTQYF
DNA: TGTGCCAGCAGCTTAACTAGTAACGCAGATACGCAGTATTTT
size: .
J: TRBJ2-3
D: .
V: TRBV11-3
length: 14

CDR3: CASSPFIVTDTQYF
DNA: TGTGCCAGCAGTCCCTTTATAGTCACAGATACGCAGTATTTT
size: .
J: TRBJ2-3
D: .
V: TRBV7-2
length: 14

CDR3: CASSPAGGGIDQPQHF
DNA: TGTGCCAGCTCACCAGCAGGTGGTGGGATAGATCAGCCCCAGCATTTT
size: .
J: TRBJ1-5
D: .
V: TRBV18
length: 16

CDR3: CASSRTSDQPQHF
DNA: TGTGCCAGCAGCCGAACCTCCGATCAGCCCCAGCATTTT
size: .
J: TRBJ1-5
D: .
V: TRBV7-9
length: 13

CDR3: CASSLTPGENYGYTF
DNA: TGTGCCAGCAGCTTAACCCCCGGGGAGAACTATGGCTACACCTTC
size: .
J: TRBJ1-2
D: .
V: TRBV7-8
length: 15

CDR3: CSASSAGNPSSYNEQFF
DNA: TGCAGTGCTAGTTCTGCGGGGAACCCCAGCTCCTACAATGAGCAGTTCTTC
size: .
J: TRBJ2-1
D: .
V: TRBV20-1
length: 17

CDR3: CASSLEGLETQYF
DNA: TGCGCCAGCAGCTTGGAGGGGCTAGAGACCCAGTACTTC
size: once
J: TRBJ2-5
D: .
V: TRBV5-1
length: 13

CDR3: CASSPAPDSYGYTF
DNA: TGTGCCAGCTCACCAGCGCCGGACAGCTATGGCTACACCTTC
size: .
J: TRBJ1-2
D: .
V: TRBV18
length: 14

CDR3: CASSRLAGGPGEQFF
DNA: TGTGCCAGCTCAAGACTAGCGGGAGGGCCGGGGGAGCAGTTCTTC
size: once
J: TRBJ2-1
D: TRBD2
V: TRBV5-6
length: 15

CDR3: CASTYRLNQPQHF
DNA: TGTGCCAGCACCTACAGGCTGAATCAGCCCCAGCATTTT
size: .
J: TRBJ1-5
D: .
V: TRBV2
length: 13

CDR3: CAWTGGGYSPLHF
DNA: TGTGCCTGGACAGGTGGTGGATATTCACCCCTCCACTTT
size: .
J: TRBJ1-6
D: .
V: TRBV30
length: 13

CDR3: CSASSGEAGELFF
DNA: TGCAGTGCTAGTTCAGGGGAGGCCGGGGAGCTGTTTTTT
size: .
J: TRBJ2-2
D: .
V: TRBV20-1
length: 13

CDR3: CASRPSRDSCNQPQHF
DNA: TGTGCAAGTCGCCCATCTCGCGACAGTTGCAATCAGCCCCAGCATTTT
size: .
J: TRBJ1-5
D: .
V: TRBV12-2
length: 16

CDR3: CASSLSQGGSGELFF
DNA: TGTGCCAGCAGCTTATCTCAGGGTGGATCCGGGGAGCTGTTTTTT
size: .
J: TRBJ2-2
D: .
V: TRBV7-6
length: 15

CDR3: CASSPPPGTDYEQYF
DNA: TGTGCCAGCAGTCCACCACCAGGGACAGACTACGAGCAGTACTTC
size: .
J: TRBJ2-7
D: TRBD1
V: TRBV28
length: 15

CDR3: CAWREGQPNSPLHF
DNA: TGTGCCTGGAGGGAGGGACAGCCTAATTCACCCCTCCACTTT
size: .
J: TRBJ1-6
D: TRBD1
V: TRBV30
length: 14

CDR3: CASSGYRAYEQYF
DNA: TGTGCCAGCAGCGGTTACAGGGCCTACGAGCAGTACTTC
size: .
J: TRBJ2-7
D: .
V: TRBV9
length: 13

CDR3: CASSQIEVEEDESPYEQYF
DNA: TGTGCCAGCAGCCAGATCGAAGTGGAGGAGGATGAATCCCCCTACGAGCAGTACTTC
size: .
J: TRBJ2-7
D: .
V: TRBV4-2
length: 19

CDR3: CASSPGQGQGYTF
DNA: TGTGCCAGCAGTCCCGGACAGGGCCAGGGCTACACCTTC
size: .
J: TRBJ1-2
D: TRBD1
V: TRBV7-2
length: 13

CDR3: CASSELGFSGNTIYF
DNA: TGTGCCAGCAGTGAACTGGGCTTCTCTGGAAACACCATATATTTT
size: .
J: TRBJ1-3
D: .
V: TRBV2
length: 15

CDR3: CASSPGQTNSPLHF
DNA: TGTGCCAGCAGCCCCGGACAGACTAATTCACCCCTCCACTTT
size: few
J: TRBJ1-6
D: .
V: TRBV7-2
length: 14

CDR3: CASSIGSVVTGELFF
DNA: TGTGCCAGTAGTATAGGTAGTGTGGTCACCGGGGAGCTGTTTTTT
size: .
J: TRBJ2-2
D: .
V: TRBV19
length: 15

CDR3: CASSPAPAYTDTQYF
DNA: TGTGCCAGTAGCCCTGCCCCTGCCTACACAGATACGCAGTATTTT
size: .
J: TRBJ2-3
D: .
V: TRBV19
length: 15

CDR3: CASSEGTGRGYTF
DNA: TGTGCCAGCAGTGAGGGGACAGGACGTGGCTACACCTTC
size: .
J: TRBJ1-2
D: TRBD1
V: TRBV3-1/TRBV3-2
length: 13